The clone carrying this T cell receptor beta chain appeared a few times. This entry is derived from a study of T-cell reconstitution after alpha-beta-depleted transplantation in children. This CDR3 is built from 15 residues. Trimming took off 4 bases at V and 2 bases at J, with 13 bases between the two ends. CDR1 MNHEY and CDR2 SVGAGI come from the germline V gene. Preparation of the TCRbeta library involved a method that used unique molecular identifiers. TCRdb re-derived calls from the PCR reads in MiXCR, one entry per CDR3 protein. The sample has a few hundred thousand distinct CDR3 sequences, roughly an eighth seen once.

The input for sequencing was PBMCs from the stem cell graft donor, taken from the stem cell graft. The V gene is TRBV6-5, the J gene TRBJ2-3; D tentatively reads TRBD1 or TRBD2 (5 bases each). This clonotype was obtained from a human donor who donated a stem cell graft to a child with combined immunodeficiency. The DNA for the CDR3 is TGTGCCAGCAGTTTCGTGGGGACCTACACAGATACGCAGTATTTT. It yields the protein CASSFVGTYTDTQYF.